This is a list of T cell receptor beta chains from one sample in a study of T cell changes during pregnancy in multiple sclerosis. The method was immunoSEQ multiplex PCR; TCRdb's version includes in-frame clones alone and lacks a portion of them. The sample consists of roughly 45,000 clones, just under 95% of them appearing once. The specimen was CD8+ T cells from peripheral blood mononuclear cells, collected in the first trimester of pregnancy. The origin of the receptors is a female donor with multiple sclerosis, enrolled in a pregnancy study. The CDR3 runs from the conserved cysteine through the conserved F or W. The order of the fields is V gene, D gene, clone size, J gene, CDR3 DNA, CDR3 protein. A D gene is named only where the DNA matches it firmly. A clone size is listed for some rows: how often the clone was seen (once, few, many), or a class if it is expanded.

TRBV28	TRBD1	-	TRBJ1-5	TGTGCCAGCAGTTTGGGTACAGGGGGCTTTCAGCCCCAGCATTTT	CASSLGTGGFQPQHF
TRBV19	-	-	TRBJ2-3	TGTGCCTGCTCAGGGGGGCGGACAGATACGCAGTATTTT	CACSGGRTDTQYF
TRBV7-6	-	-	TRBJ2-2	TGTGCCAGCAGCTTAGGGGTAGCGCTCACCGGGGAGCTGTTTTTT	CASSLGVALTGELFF
TRBV19	TRBD1	-	TRBJ1-5	TGTGCCAGTACGGACAGGGGGCGCGGGCAGCCCCAGCATTTT	CASTDRGRGQPQHF
TRBV2	TRBD1	-	TRBJ2-7	TGTGCCAGCCCGGGAGGGACAGGGGTGGACGAGCAGTACTTC	CASPGGTGVDEQYF
TRBV27	-	-	TRBJ2-7	TGTGCCAGCAGTTCTCGCTCCAGTTTCTACGAGCAGTACTTC	CASSSRSSFYEQYF
TRBV27	TRBD2	-	TRBJ2-5	TGTGCCAGCAGACTAGCGGGGGTGGAGACCCAGTACTTC	CASRLAGVETQYF
TRBV18	-	-	TRBJ1-1	TGTGCCAGCTCACCGGATGCTCAGGGGAGCACTGAAGCTTTCTTT	CASSPDAQGSTEAFF
TRBV6-1	-	-	TRBJ1-5	TGTGCCAGCAGTGAACCCACACAAACGAGGTATAGCAATCAGCCCCAGCATTTT	CASSEPTQTRYSNQPQHF
TRBV7-2	TRBD2	-	TRBJ2-1	TGTGCCAGCAGCTTAGGCGGGACTAGCGGGATTTATTCCTACAATGAGCAGTTCTTC	CASSLGGTSGIYSYNEQFF
TRBV2	-	-	TRBJ2-7	TGTGCCAGCAGTGAATTCCCCCCTTACTCCTACGAGCAGTACTTC	CASSEFPPYSYEQYF
TRBV4-3	-	-	TRBJ2-2	TGCGCCAGCAGCCAAGCGGACTGGGACACCGGGGAGCTGTTTTTT	CASSQADWDTGELFF
TRBV28	-	few	TRBJ1-2	TGTGCCAGCAGCCGAGCGGGGTGGGGCACCTATGGCTACACCTTC	CASSRAGWGTYGYTF
TRBV7-9	-	-	TRBJ1-1	TGTGCCAGCAGCCCAGGCACAGGAGAAGCTTTCTTT	CASSPGTGEAFF
TRBV19	-	-	TRBJ2-1	TGTGCCAGTAGCGGAGTGCGGCACTCCTACAATGAGCAGTTCTTC	CASSGVRHSYNEQFF
TRBV2	-	-	TRBJ1-2	TGTGCCAGCAGTGATGGTGTAGGGGCCGTCTATGGCTACACCTTC	CASSDGVGAVYGYTF
TRBV4-2	-	-	TRBJ1-2	TGTGCCAGCAGCGACCGGGGCTATGGCTACACCTTC	CASSDRGYGYTF
TRBV27	-	-	TRBJ2-3	TGTGCCAGCAGTTTAACGGCCGGGACAGATACGCAGTATTTT	CASSLTAGTDTQYF
TRBV4-1	-	-	TRBJ2-2	TGCGCCAGCAGCCCGGGGATAGGGTACGACACCGGGGAGCTGTTTTTT	CASSPGIGYDTGELFF
TRBV14	TRBD2	-	TRBJ2-7	TGTGCCAGCAGCCAAGCCCTAGCGGGAGGAACCTACGAGCAGTACTTC	CASSQALAGGTYEQYF
TRBV6-1	-	-	TRBJ2-2	TGTGCCAGCAGTGGTGACATCGGGCTGTTTTTT	CASSGDIGLFF
TRBV7-7	-	-	TRBJ1-2	TGTGCCAGCAGCTTAGCCGCCTGGGTGAGGGAAAGCTATGGCTACACCTTC	CASSLAAWVRESYGYTF
TRBV29-1	TRBD2	-	TRBJ2-1	TGCAGCGTTGATGGGACTAGCGGGAGTTCGGATGAGCAGTTCTTC	CSVDGTSGSSDEQFF
TRBV9	-	-	TRBJ1-1	TGTGCCAGCAGCCCGCCGTGGGGGCAAACTGAAGCTTTCTTT	CASSPPWGQTEAFF
TRBV19	-	once	TRBJ2-7	TGTGCCAGTAGTTGGCGGGTCGTTTCCTACGAGCAGTACTTC	CASSWRVVSYEQYF
TRBV11-2	TRBD1	-	TRBJ1-2	TGTGCCAGCAGCCCCCGACAGGGCCCTTCTTCATATGGCTACACCTTC	CASSPRQGPSSYGYTF
TRBV10-3	TRBD1	-	TRBJ1-2	TGTGCCATCGGGGACAGAGGGTATGGCTACACCTTC	CAIGDRGYGYTF
TRBV7-2	-	-	TRBJ1-3	TGTGCCAGCAGCCCGAGTGACTCTGGAAACACCATATATTTT	CASSPSDSGNTIYF
TRBV7-9	TRBD2	-	TRBJ2-7	TGTGCCAGCAGCTCGGGACTAGCGGGAGTTTCCCACGAGCAGTACTTC	CASSSGLAGVSHEQYF
TRBV27	-	-	TRBJ2-7	TGTGCCAGCAGTGGGAGTTTCCCCTACGAGCAGTACTTC	CASSGSFPYEQYF
TRBV27	-	-	TRBJ2-1	TGTGCCAGCAGCAATCTGGCAAAGTGGTTCTTC	CASSNLAKWFF
TRBV15	TRBD1	-	TRBJ2-3	TGTGCCACGGAATCTAACAGGGGTGGCACAGATACGCAGTATTTT	CATESNRGGTDTQYF
TRBV6-1	-	once	TRBJ1-1	TGTGCCAGCACCACCAGGGGTCGGAACACTGAAGCTTTCTTT	CASTTRGRNTEAFF
TRBV28	TRBD1	-	TRBJ2-1	TGTGCCAGCAGCTCACCCGGGACAGAGGATACCTACAATGAGCAGTTCTTC	CASSSPGTEDTYNEQFF
TRBV5-1	-	-	TRBJ1-1	TGCGCCAGCAGCTTGGGTAAGAACACTGAAGCTTTCTTT	CASSLGKNTEAFF
TRBV25-1	-	-	TRBJ2-1	TGTGCCAGCAGTGAACAGGGCTACAATGAGCAGTTCTTC	CASSEQGYNEQFF
TRBV4-2	TRBD1	once	TRBJ1-4	TGTGCCAGCACCAACGACAGGGAGGATGAAAAACTGTTTTTT	CASTNDREDEKLFF
TRBV28	-	-	TRBJ2-7	TGTGCCAGCAGTTCAGGGAGAGGGGGCTACGAGCAGTACTTC	CASSSGRGGYEQYF
TRBV11-3	-	-	TRBJ1-1	TGTGCCAGCAGCCCCCGGGGGGGACCGCTGAATGAAGCTTTCTTT	CASSPRGGPLNEAFF
TRBV5-1	TRBD2	-	TRBJ2-1	TGCGCCAGCAGCTTGGGACTAGCGGGATCCTACAATGAGCAGTTCTTC	CASSLGLAGSYNEQFF
TRBV5-1	-	-	TRBJ1-1	TGCGCCAGCAGCTTGGATGTCATGAACACTGAAGCTTTCTTT	CASSLDVMNTEAFF
TRBV27	TRBD1	-	TRBJ2-7	TGTGCCAGTGGGACAGGGTACTACGAGCAGTACTTC	CASGTGYYEQYF
TRBV2	TRBD2	-	TRBJ2-6	TGTGCCAGCAGTGAAAGTTGGGATAGCGGGGGTTCTCTGGGGACTCCTGGGGCCAACGTCCTGACTTTC	CASSESWDSGGSLGTPGANVLTF
TRBV5-1	TRBD2	-	TRBJ2-1	TGCGCCAGCAGCTTCACTAGCGGTGAGCAGTTCTTC	CASSFTSGEQFF
TRBV5-6	TRBD1	-	TRBJ2-2	TGTGCCAGCACGGACAGGGGAGGGACCGGGGAGCTGTTTTTT	CASTDRGGTGELFF
TRBV28	-	-	TRBJ1-2	TGTGCCAGCAGCCCAGGGTTTAACTATGGCTACACCTTC	CASSPGFNYGYTF
TRBV4-1	TRBD1	-	TRBJ2-7	TGCGCCAGCAGCCCAACCCACGGACAGGGTGGCTACGAGCAGTACTTC	CASSPTHGQGGYEQYF
TRBV7-9	-	-	TRBJ2-7	TGTGCCAGCAGCTTACGCGGCAAAAGCTACGAGCAGTACTTC	CASSLRGKSYEQYF
TRBV6-4	TRBD2	-	TRBJ2-3	TGTGCCAGCAGTGAATTTGGCGGGAGGGCAGATACGCAGTATTTT	CASSEFGGRADTQYF